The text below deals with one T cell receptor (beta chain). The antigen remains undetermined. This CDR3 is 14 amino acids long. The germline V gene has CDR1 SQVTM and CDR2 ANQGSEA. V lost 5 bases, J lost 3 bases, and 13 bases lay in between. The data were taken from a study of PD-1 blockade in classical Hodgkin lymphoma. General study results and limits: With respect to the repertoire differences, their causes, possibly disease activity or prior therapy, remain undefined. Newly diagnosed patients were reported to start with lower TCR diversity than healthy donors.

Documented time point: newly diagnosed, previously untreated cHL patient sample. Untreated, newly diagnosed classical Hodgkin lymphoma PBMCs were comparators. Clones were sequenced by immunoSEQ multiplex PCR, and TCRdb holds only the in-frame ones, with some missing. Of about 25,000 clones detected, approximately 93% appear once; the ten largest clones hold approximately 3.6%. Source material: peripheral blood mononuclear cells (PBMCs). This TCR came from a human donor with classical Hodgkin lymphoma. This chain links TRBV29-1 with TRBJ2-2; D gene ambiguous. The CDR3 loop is CSVQYRRDTGELFF. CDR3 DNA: TGCAGCGTTCAGTATAGACGGGACACCGGGGAGCTGTTTTTT.